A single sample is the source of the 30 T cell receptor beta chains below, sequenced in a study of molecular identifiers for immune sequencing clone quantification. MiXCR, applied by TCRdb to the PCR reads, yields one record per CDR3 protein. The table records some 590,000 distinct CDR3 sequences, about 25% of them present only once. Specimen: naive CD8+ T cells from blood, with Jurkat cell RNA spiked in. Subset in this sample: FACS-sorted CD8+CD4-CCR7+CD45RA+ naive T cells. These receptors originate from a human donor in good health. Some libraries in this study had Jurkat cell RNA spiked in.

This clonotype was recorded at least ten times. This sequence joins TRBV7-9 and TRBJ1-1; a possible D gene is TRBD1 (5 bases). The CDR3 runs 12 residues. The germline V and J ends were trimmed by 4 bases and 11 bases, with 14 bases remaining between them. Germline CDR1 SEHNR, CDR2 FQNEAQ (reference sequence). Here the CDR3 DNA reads TGTGCCAGCAGCTCCGGGGGGACCCCTGCTTTCTTT. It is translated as CASSSGGTPAFF.

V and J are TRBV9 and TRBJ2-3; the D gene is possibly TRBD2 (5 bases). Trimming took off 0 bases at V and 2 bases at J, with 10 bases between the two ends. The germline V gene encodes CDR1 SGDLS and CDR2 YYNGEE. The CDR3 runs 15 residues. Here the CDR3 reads CASSVEGGFTDTQYF. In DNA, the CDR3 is TGTGCCAGCAGCGTAGAAGGCGGGTTCACAGATACGCAGTATTTT. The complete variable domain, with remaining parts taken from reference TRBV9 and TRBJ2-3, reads DSGVTQTPKHLITATGQRVTLRCSPRSGDLSVYWYQQSLDQGLQFLIQYYNGEERAKGNILERFSAQQFPDLHSELNLSSLELGDSALYFCASSVEGGFTDTQYFGPGTRLTVL.

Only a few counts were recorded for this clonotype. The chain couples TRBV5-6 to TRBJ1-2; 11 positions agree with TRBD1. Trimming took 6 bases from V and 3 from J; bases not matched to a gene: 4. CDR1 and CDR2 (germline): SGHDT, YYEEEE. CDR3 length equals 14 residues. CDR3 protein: CASNVGQGDYGYTF. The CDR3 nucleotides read TGTGCCAGCAACGTGGGACAGGGGGACTATGGCTACACCTTC.

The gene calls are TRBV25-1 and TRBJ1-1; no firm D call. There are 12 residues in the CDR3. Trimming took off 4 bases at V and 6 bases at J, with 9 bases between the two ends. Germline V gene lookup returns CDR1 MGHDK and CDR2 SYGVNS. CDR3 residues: CASSGADPEAFF. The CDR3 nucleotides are TGTGCCAGCAGTGGCGCGGACCCTGAAGCTTTCTTT.

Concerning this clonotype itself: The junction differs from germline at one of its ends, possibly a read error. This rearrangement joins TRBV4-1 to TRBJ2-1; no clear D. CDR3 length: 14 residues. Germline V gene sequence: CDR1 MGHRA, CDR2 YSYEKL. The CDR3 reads CASSPTSAYNEQIF. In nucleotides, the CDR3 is TGCGCCAGCAGCCCCACAAGCGCCTACAATGAGCAGATCTTC.

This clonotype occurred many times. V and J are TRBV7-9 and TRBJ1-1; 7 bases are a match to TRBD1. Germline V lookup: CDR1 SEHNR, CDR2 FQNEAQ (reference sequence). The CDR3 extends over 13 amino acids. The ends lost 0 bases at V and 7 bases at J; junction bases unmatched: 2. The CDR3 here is CASSLAGTVEAFF. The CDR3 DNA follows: TGTGCCAGCAGCTTAGCGGGGACAGTTGAAGCTTTCTTT.

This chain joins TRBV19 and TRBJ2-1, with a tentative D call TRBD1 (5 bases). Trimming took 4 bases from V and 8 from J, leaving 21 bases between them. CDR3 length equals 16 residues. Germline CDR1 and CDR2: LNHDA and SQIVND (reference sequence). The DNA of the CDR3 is TGTGCCAGTAGTACCTCCACACCGACAAGGGGTTATGAGCAGTTCTTC. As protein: CASSTSTPTRGYEQFF.

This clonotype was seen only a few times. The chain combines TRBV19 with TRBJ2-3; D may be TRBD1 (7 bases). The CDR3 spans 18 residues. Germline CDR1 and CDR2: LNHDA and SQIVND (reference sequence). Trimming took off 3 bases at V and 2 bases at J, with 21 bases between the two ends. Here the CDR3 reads CASSMGTRQGLFTDTQYF. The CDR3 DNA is TGTGCCAGTAGTATGGGGACTCGACAGGGACTCTTCACAGATACGCAGTATTTT.

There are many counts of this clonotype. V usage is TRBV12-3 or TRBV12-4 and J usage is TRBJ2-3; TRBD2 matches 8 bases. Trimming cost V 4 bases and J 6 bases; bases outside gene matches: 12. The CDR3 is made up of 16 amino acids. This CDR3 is CASSSPGGVYGDTQYF. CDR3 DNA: TGTGCCAGCAGTTCCCCCGGGGGGGTCTACGGGGATACGCAGTATTTT.

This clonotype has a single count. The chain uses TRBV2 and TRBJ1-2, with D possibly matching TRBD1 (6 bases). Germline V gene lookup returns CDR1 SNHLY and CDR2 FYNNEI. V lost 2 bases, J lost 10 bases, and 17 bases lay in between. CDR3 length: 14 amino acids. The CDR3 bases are TGTGCCAGCAGTGAACTGGGGGCGCAGGATGACTACACCTTC. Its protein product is CASSELGAQDDYTF.

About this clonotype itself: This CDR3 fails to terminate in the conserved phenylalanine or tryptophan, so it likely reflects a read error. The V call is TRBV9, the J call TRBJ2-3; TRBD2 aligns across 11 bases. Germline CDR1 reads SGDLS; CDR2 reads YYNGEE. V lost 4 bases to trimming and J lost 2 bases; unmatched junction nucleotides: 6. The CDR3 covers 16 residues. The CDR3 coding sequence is TGTGCCAGCAGCTCTGGGACTAGCGGTTACACAGATACGCAGTATTTA. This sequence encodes CASSSGTSGYTDTQYL.

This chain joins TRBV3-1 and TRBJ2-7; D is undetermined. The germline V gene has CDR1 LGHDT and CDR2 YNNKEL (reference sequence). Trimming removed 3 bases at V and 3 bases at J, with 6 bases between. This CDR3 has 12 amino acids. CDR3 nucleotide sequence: TGTGCCAGCAGCCATGACATCTACGAGCAGTACTTC. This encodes CASSHDIYEQYF.

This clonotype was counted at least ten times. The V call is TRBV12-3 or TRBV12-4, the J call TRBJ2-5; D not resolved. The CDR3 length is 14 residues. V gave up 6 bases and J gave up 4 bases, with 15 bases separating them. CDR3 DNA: TGTGCCAGCAGCAGCGTAGGGCCGGTAGAGACCCAGTACTTC. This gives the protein CASSSVGPVETQYF.

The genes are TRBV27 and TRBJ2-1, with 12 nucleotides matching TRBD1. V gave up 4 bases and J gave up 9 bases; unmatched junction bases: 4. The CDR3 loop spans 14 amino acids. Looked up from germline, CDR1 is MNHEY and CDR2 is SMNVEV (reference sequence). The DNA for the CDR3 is TGTGCCAGCAGTTGGGGACAGGGGGCGAGTGAGCAGTTCTTC. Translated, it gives CASSWGQGASEQFF.

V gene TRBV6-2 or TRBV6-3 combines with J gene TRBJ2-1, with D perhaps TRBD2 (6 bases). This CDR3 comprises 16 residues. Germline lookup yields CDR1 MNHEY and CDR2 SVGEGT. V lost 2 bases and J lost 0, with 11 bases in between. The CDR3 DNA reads TGTGCCAGCAGTTACGGGGGGATTAGCTCCTACAATGAGCAGTTCTTC. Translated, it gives CASSYGGISSYNEQFF.

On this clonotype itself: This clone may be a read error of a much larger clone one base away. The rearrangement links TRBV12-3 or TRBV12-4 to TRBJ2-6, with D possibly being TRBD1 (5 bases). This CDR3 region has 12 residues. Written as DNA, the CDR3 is TGTGCCAGCAGGGCTGGGGCCAACGTCCCGACTTTC. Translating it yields CASRAGANVPTF.

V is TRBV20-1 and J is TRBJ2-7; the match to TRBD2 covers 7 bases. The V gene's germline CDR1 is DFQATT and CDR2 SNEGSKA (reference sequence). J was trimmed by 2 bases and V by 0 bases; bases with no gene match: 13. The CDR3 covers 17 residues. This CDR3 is CSARDFSSAGRAYEQYF. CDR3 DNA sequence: TGCAGTGCTAGAGATTTCTCATCGGCAGGGAGGGCCTACGAGCAGTACTTC.

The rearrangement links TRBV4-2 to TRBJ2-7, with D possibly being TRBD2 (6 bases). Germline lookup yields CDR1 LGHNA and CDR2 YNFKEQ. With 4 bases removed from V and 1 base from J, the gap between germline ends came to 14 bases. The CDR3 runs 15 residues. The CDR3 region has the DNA TGTGCCAGCAGCCGATCCGGGACTGAGTCCTACGAGCAGTACTTC. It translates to CASSRSGTESYEQYF.

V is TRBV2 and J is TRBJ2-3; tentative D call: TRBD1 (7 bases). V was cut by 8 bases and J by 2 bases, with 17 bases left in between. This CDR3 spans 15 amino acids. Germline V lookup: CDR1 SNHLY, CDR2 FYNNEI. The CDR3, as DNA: TGTGCCAGCGGCGGGGTACAGGGGAACACAGATACGCAGTATTTT. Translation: CASGGVQGNTDTQYF.

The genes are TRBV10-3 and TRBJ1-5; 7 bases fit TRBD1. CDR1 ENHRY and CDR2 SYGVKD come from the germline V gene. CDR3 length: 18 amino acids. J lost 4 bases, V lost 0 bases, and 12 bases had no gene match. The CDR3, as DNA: TGTGCCATCAGTGAGTCGGGGCGAGTAGGACAGGTGAATCAGCCCCAGCATTTT. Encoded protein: CAISESGRVGQVNQPQHF.

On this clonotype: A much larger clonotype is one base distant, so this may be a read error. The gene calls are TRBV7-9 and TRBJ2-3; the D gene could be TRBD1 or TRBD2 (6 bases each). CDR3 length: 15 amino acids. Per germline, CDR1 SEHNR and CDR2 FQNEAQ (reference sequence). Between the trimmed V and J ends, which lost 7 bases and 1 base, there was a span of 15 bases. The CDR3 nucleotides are TGTGCCAGCATCGAGATCGGGGGCCGCACAGATACGCAGTATTTT. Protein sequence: CASIEIGGRTDTQYF.

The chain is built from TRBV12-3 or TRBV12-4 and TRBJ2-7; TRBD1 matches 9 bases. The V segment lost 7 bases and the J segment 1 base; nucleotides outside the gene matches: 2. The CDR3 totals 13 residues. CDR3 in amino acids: CASKGTGSYEQYF. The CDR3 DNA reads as TGTGCCAGCAAAGGGACAGGGTCCTACGAGCAGTACTTC.

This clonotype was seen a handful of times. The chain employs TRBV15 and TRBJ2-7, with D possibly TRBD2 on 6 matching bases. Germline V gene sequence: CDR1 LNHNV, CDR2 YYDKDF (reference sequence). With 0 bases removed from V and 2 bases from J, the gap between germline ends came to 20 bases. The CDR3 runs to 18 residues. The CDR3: CATSRDPYSGEGAYEQYF. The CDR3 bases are TGTGCCACCAGCAGAGACCCTTATAGCGGAGAAGGAGCCTACGAGCAGTACTTC. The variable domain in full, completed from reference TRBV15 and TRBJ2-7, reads DAMVIQNPRYQVTQFGKPVTLSCSQTLNHNVMYWYQQKSSQAPKLLFHYYDKDFNNEADTPDNFQSRRPNTSFCFLDIRSPGLGDTAMYLCATSRDPYSGEGAYEQYFGPGTRLTVT.

In DNA form, the CDR3 reads TGTGCCAGCAGGGACAGGGAGGGCTACGAGCAGTACTTC. Amino acid sequence: CASRDREGYEQYF. J is TRBJ2-7 and V is TRBV27; maybe TRBD1 (8 bases). Germline lookup yields CDR1 MNHEY and CDR2 SMNVEV (reference sequence). V was clipped by 6 bases and J by 3 bases, with 12 bases between them. The CDR3 length is 13 residues.

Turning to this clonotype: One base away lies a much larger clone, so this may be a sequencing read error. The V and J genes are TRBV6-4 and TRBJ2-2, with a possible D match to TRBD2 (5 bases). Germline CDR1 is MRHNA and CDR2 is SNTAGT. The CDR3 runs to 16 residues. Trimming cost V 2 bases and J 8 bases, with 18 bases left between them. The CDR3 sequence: CASSDLPVASRGELFF. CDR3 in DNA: TGTGCCAGCAGTGACCTCCCGGTAGCGTCCCGGGGGGAGCTGTTTTTT.

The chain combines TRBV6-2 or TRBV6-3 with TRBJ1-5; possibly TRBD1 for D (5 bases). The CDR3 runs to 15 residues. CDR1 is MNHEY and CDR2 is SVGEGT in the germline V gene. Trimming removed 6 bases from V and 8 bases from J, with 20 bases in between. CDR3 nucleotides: TGTGCCAGCAGCTCCGGGACGGCCCTTGTAGAGCCCCAGCATTTT. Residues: CASSSGTALVEPQHF.

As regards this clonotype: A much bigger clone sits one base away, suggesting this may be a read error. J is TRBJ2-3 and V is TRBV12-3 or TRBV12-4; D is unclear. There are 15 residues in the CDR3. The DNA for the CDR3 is TGTGCCAGCACCCCAGACGAGAGAGGTACAGCTACGCAGTATTTT. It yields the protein CASTPDERGTATQYF.

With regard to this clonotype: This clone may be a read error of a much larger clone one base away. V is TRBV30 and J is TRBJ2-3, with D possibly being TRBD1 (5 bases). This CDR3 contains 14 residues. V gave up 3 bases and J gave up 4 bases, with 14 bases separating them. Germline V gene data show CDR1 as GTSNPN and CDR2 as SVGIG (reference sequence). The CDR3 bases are TGTGCCTGGAGCCGGACATCGAGCTCAGATACGCAGTATTTT. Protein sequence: CAWSRTSSSDTQYF. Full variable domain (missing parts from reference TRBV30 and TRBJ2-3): SQTIHQWPATLVQPVGSPLSLECTVEGTSNPNLYWYRQAAGRGLQLLFYSVGIGQISSEVPQNLSASRPQDRQFILSSKKLLLSDSGFYLCAWSRTSSSDTQYFGPGTRLTVL.

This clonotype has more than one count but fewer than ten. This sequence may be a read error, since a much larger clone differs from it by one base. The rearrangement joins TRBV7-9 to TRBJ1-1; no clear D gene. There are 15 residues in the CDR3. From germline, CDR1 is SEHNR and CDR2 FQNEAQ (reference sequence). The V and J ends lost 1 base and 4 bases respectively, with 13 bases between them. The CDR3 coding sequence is TGTGCCAGCAGCTTAGAAGGGTCTTTGATCACTGAAGCTTTCTTT. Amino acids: CASSLEGSLITEAFF. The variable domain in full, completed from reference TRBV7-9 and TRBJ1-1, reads DTGVSQNPRHKITKRGQNVTFRCDPISEHNRLYWYRQTLGQGPEFLTYFQNEAQLEKSRLLSDRFSAERPKGSFSTLEIQRTEQGDSAMYLCASSLEGSLITEAFFGQGTRLTVV.

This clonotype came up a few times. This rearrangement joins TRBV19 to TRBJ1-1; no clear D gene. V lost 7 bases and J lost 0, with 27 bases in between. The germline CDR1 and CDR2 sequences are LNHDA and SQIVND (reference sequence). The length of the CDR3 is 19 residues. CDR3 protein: CASNFLGREGQWVNTEAFF. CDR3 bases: TGTGCCAGTAATTTTTTAGGACGCGAGGGTCAATGGGTGAACACTGAAGCTTTCTTT.